This T cell receptor beta chain was identified in a study of T cell changes during pregnancy in multiple sclerosis. V gave up 4 bases and J gave up 0 bases, with 11 bases separating them. This CDR3 has 15 residues. Per germline, CDR1 SGHKS and CDR2 YYEKEE (reference sequence). The assay was immunoSEQ multiplex PCR, and TCRdb's table has in-frame clones only and misses some. The table shows 90,000 to 150,000 clones, with about 94% occurring only once. The chain carries TRBV5-5 and TRBJ1-5; D is possibly TRBD1 (6 bases). Material: peripheral blood, obtained before pregnancy. The sequence was collected from a female donor with multiple sclerosis, enrolled in a pregnancy study. The CDR3 spells CASSVEQGSNQPQHF. The CDR3 region has the DNA TGTGCCAGCAGCGTAGAACAGGGTAGCAATCAGCCCCAGCATTTT.